This TCR beta chain appears in the sequencing data of a study of shared clonotypes between healthy human individuals (TCRdb year 2020). Notes on the research overall: The cohort comprised two women and a few men aged 18 to 49 years. To increase sequencing depth and limit assay-specific biases, TCR repertoire library preparation and sequencing were carried out by different laboratories using diverse techniques. For each donor, CD4 naive and CD4 memory were each run on three plates, CD8 naive on two plates, and CD8 memory on one plate. To estimate repertoire size and how much clonotypes are shared between individuals, the study performed deep sequencing of blood TCR repertoires from about 5 healthy adults. Each donor's leukapheresis produced roughly between roughly 0.94 and 9.5 billion PBMCs.

Worth noting for this clone: Its specific antigen is unknown. No base quality information exists; no much larger clone differs at one position.

The germline V gene specifies SNHLY as CDR1 and FYNNEI as CDR2. The CDR3 holds 15 amino acids from the cysteine to the phenylalanine. Left in the record is the CDR3 DNA by itself, 45 bases read in frame from the first base. At the junction V is shortened by 7 bases and J by 0 bases, with 13 bases in between. The donors were healthy, HIV-negative adults who had no recently reported acute infections or vaccinations. All donors were Caucasian adults living in Nashville, Tennessee, USA. Magnetic negative selection was used to enrich CD4+ T cells, after which naive cells were positively selected on CD45RA and the negative fraction became the memory subset. Blood was collected by leukapheresis, and PBMCs were isolated by Ficoll-Histopaque density gradient centrifugation and then cryopreserved in liquid nitrogen vapor phase. Analytical flow cytometry was used to check the purity and quantity of every magnetically sorted T cell population. From each sorted fraction, genomic DNA was isolated and quantified by UV absorbance on a Nanodrop 2000c.

Using the deep immunoSEQ assay, TCR CDR3 regions were amplified from genomic DNA by multiplex PCR. Extracted genomic DNA from each cell subset was distributed evenly across all wells of several immunoSEQ 96-well plates, and each plate was treated as a replicate. Each replicate PCR for sorted subsets received approximately 200 ng genomic DNA, equal to tens of thousands of T cell genomes. Purified libraries were quantified with a Qubit 3.0 fluorometer, sized on a Bioanalyzer 2100, and re-quantified with the KAPA Library Quantification kit. Each immunoSEQ 96-well plate was sequenced on its own single-read 150-cycle Illumina NextSeq 550 flow cell. As for the authors' bioinformatics: Because the immunoSEQ output included only junctional sequences and no quality scores, the filtering could not be the same as the filtering used for full-length reads. Sequences were annotated with PyIR, a Python wrapper for IgBLAST v1.9, using IMGT germline references to assign V/J genes and CDR3. Any read was removed if the V/J assignment was weak (E-value above 1e-6), the CDR3 was missing, or the read contained stop codons, out-of-frame junctions, or ambiguous translated residues. V3J clonotypes were defined by identical inferred V gene, J gene, and CDR3 amino acid sequence. The percentage overlap between two repertoires was calculated by dividing the number of shared unique clonotypes by the size of the smaller repertoire. Repertoire richness was assessed with RTK rarefaction, the Chao1 estimator, and Recon v2.1 estimates of unobserved clonotypes. Generation probabilities for all TCRbeta clonotypes obtained by the gDNA method from a handful of donors were computed using OLGA. Here the immuneACCESS table is served through TCRdb, limited to in-frame sequences with V and J called. Missing clones are a known gap in these copies; in checked studies unresolved V genes cover under half, and the rest lacks a known reason. For V, J and clone size, that table is used; D and trimming come from the DNA. The sample has approximately 940,000 clones on record, 76% of them singletons. The ten top clones hold roughly 1.5% of the sample.

The full study reports these points: Sharing across a handful of donors was observed for about 5% of naive CD4, 3% to 3.5% of naive CD8, 2% to 2.5% of memory CD4, and roughly 0.4% of memory CD8 clonotypes. Compared with non-shared clonotypes, the clonotypes found in all four sorted-subset donors had higher generation probabilities. Naive subsets generally had larger estimated clonotype richness than memory subsets did. Sampling was restricted to blood, and TCR repertoires in tissue are likely to differ from TCR repertoires in blood. Because the study included only a small number of donors, the genetic and exposure-history diversity represented was limited. Pairwise subsampling led to the expectation that sequencing depth would affect the degree of clonotype sharing among donors. Even with the large sequencing depth, rarefaction of the sorted-subset datasets indicated that sequencing was incomplete.

This chain joins TRBV2 to TRBJ2-1; the D gene is not confidently resolved. The origin of this receptor is a man younger than 35 in good health. Sequences were obtained from memory CD4+ T cells sorted from blood. In light of the paper, this sample's cell subset or site label describes: CD45RA-negative fraction. CDR3 loop: CASKADFYSYNEQFF. The DNA sequence is given as TGTGCCAGCAAGGCAGATTTTTACTCCTACAATGAGCAGTTCTTC.